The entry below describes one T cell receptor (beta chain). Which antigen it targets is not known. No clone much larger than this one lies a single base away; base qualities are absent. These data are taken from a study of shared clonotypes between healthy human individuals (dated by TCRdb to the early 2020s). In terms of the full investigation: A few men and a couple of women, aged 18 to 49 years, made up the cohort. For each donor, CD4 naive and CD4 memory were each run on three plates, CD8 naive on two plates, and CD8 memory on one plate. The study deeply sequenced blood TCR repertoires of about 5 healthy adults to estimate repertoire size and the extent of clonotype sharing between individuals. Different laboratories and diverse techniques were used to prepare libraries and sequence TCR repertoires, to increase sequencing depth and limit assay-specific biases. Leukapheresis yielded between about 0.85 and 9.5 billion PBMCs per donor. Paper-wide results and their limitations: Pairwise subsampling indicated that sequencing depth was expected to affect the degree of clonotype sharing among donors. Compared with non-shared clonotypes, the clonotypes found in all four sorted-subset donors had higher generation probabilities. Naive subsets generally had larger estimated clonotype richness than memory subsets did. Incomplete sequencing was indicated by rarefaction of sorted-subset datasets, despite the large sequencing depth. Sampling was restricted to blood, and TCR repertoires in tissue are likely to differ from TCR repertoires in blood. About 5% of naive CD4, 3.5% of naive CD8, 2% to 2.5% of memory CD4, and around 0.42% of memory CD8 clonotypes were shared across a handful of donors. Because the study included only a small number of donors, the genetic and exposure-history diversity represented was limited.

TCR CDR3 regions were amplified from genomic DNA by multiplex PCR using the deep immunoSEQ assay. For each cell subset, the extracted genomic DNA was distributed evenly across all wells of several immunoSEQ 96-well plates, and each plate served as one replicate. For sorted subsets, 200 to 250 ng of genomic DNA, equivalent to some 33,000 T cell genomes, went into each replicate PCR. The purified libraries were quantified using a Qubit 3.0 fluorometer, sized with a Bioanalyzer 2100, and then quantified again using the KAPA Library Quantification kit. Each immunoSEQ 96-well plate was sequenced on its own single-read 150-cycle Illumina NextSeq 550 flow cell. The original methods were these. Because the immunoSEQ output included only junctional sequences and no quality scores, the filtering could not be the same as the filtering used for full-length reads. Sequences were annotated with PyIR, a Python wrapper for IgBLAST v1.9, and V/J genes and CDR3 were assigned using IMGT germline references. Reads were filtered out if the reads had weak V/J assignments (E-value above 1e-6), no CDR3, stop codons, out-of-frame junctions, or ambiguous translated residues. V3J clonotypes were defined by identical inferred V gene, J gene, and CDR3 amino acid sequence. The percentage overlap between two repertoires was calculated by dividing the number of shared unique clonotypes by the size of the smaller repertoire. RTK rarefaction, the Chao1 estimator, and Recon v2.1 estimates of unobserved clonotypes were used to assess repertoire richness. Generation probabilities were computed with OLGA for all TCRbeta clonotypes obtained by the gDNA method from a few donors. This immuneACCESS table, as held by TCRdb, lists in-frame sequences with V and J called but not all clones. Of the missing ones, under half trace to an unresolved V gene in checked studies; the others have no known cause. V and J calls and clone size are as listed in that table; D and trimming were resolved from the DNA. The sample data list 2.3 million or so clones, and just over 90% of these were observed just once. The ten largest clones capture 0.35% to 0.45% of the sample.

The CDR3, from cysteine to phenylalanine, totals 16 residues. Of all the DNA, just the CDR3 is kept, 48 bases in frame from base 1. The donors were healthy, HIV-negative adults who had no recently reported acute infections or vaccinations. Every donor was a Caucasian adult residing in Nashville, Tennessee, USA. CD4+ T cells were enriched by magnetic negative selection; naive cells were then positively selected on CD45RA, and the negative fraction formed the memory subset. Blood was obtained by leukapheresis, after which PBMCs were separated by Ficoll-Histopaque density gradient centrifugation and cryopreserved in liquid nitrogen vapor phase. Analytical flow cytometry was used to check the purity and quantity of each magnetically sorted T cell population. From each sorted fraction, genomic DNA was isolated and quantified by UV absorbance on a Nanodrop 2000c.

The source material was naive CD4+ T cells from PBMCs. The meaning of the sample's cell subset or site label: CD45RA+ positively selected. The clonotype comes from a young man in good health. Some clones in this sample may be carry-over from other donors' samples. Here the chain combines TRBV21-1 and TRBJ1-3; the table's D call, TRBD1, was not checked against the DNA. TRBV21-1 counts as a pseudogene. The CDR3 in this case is CASSSRDRAQRNTIYF. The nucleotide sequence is TGTGCCAGCAGCTCAAGGGACAGGGCTCAAAGAAACACCATATATTTT.